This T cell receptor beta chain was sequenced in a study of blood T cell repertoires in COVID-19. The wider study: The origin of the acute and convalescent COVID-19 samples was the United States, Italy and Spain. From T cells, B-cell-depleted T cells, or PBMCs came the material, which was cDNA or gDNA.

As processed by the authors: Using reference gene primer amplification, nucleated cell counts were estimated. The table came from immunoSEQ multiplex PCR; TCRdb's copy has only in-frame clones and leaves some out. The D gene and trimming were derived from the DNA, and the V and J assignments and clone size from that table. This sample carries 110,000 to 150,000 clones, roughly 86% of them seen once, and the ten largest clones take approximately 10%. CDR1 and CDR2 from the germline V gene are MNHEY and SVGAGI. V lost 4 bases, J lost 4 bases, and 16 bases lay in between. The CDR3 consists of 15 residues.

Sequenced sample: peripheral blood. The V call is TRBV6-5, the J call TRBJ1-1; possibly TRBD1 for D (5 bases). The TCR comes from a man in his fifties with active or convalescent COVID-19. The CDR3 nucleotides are TGTGCCAGCAGTTCCCGTTTCAGGGAGGGCACTGAAGCTTTCTTT. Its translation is CASSSRFREGTEAFF.